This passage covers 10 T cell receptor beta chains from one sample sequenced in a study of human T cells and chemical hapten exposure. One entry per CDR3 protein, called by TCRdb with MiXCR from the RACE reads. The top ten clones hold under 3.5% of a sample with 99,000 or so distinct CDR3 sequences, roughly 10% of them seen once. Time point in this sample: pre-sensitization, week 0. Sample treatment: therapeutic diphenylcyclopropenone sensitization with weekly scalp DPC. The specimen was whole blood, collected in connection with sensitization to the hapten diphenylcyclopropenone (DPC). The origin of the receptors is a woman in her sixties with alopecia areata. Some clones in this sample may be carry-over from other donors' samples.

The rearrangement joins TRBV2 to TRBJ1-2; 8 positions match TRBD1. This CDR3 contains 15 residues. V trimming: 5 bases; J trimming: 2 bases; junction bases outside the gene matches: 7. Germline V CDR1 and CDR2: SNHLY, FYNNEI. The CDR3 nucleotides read TGTGCCAGCAGTTCGAGGACAGGGAGAAACTATGGCTACACCTTC. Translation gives CASSSRTGRNYGYTF. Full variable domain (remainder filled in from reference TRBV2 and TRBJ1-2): EPEVTQTPSHQVTQMGQEVILRCVPISNHLYFYWYRQILGQKVEFLVSFYNNEISEKSEIFDDQFSVERPDGSNFTLKIRSTKLEDSAMYFCASSSRTGRNYGYTFGSGTRLTVV.

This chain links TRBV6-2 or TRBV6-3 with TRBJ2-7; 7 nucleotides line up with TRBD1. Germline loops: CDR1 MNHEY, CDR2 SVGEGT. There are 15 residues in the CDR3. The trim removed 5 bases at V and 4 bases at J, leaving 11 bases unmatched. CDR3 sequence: CASSPQGSPKYEQYF. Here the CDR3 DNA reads TGTGCCAGCAGTCCACAGGGGTCCCCGAAATACGAGCAGTACTTC.

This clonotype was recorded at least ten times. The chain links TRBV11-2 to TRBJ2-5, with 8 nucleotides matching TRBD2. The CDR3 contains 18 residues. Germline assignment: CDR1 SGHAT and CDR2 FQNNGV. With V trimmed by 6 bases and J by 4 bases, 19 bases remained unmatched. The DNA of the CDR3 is TGTGCCAGCAGGATAGGGACGGGGGGGCGACGTCAGCGAGAGACCCAGTACTTC. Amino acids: CASRIGTGGRRQRETQYF.

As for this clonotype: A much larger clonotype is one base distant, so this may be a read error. CDR3 in DNA: TGTGCCGGCAGCCTATTACAAGTAGCCGGGGAGCTGTTTTTT. Residues: CAGSLLQVAGELFF. The V and J genes are TRBV3-1 and TRBJ2-2; the D is unclear. In germline, CDR1 is LGHDT, CDR2 YNNKEL (reference sequence). The CDR3 spans 14 residues.

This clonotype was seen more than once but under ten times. The CDR3 DNA sequence: TGCGCCAGCAGCTTGGGGGCAGGGCCCTCCTACGAGCAGTACTTC. It is translated as CASSLGAGPSYEQYF. The V gene is TRBV5-1, the J gene TRBJ2-7; D possibly corresponds to TRBD1 (5 bases). CDR3 length: 15 amino acids. Germline CDR1 reads SGHRS; CDR2 reads YFSETQ. Trimming stripped 0 bases from V and 0 bases from J, with 10 bases between.

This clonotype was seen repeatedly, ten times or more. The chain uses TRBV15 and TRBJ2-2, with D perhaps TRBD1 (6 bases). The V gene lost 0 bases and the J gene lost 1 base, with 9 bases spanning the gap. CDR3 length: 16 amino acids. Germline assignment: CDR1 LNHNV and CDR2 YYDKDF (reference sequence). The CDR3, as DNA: TGTGCCACCAGCAGAGAGTCACAGGGGAACACCGGGGAGCTGTTTTTT. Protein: CATSRESQGNTGELFF.

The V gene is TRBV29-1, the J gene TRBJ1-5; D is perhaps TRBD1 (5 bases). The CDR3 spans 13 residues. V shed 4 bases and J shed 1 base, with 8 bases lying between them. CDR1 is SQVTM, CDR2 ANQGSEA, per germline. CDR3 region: CSVAGNSNQPQHF. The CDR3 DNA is TGCAGCGTTGCAGGGAACAGCAATCAGCCCCAGCATTTT.

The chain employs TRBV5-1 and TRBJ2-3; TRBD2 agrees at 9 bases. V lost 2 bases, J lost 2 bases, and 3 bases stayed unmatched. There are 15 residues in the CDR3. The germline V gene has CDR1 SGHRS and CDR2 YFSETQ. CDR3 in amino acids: CASSFVAGDTDTQYF. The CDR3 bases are TGCGCCAGCAGCTTCGTAGCGGGGGACACAGATACGCAGTATTTT.

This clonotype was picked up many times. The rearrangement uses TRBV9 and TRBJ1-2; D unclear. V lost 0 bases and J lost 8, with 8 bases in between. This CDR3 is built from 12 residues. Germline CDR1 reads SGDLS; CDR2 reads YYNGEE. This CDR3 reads CASSVATGGYTF. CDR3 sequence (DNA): TGTGCCAGCAGCGTAGCTACGGGAGGCTACACCTTC.

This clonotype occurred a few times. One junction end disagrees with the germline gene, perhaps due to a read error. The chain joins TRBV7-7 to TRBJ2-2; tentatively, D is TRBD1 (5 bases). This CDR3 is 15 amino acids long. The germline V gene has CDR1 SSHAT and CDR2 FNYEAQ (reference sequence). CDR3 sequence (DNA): TGTGCTAGCACCCCTGGGGCAGGCTTCACCGGGGAGCTGTTTTTT. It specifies CASTPGAGFTGELFF.